The 28 T cell receptor beta chains reported below all come from one sample, sequenced in a study of shared clonotypes between healthy human individuals. Repertoires were generated with immunoSEQ multiplex PCR, while TCRdb's copy carries only in-frame clones and drops some. This table holds under 750,000 clones, 55% to 75% found once. Sequencing used memory CD4+ T cells sorted from blood. Indicated subset: CD45RA-negative fraction. The receptors derive from a woman in her 30s in good health.

In regard to this clone: A far larger clone is only one base removed, so a read error is likely. Different DNA sequences within this sample yield the same CDR3. DNA of the CDR3: TGTGCCAGCAGCCAGCAGGGGGACACTGAAGCTTTCTTT. It specifies CASSQQGDTEAFF. The V and J genes are TRBV14 and TRBJ1-1; 7 positions match TRBD1. CDR1 SGHDN and CDR2 FVKESK come from the germline V gene. This CDR3 spans 13 amino acids. J lost 3 bases, V lost 3 bases, and 1 base had no gene match.

V is TRBV6-6 and J is TRBJ2-5; D may be TRBD2 (7 bases). CDR3 size: 15 residues. Trimming removed 0 bases from V and 5 bases from J, with 13 bases in between. Germline CDR1 and CDR2: MNHNY and SVGAGI (reference sequence). The CDR3 loop reads CASSYSRGGWETQYF. CDR3 DNA sequence: TGTGCCAGCAGTTACTCCCGCGGGGGCTGGGAGACCCAGTACTTC.

This chain joins TRBV27 and TRBJ1-3; perhaps TRBD1 as D (5 bases). CDR3 length: 15 residues. Germline-derived CDR1 and CDR2 are MNHEY and SMNVEV (reference sequence). V shed 6 bases and J shed 0 bases, with 12 bases lying between them. The CDR3 region has the DNA TGTGCCAGCAGGCGGGGGGGAGGCTCTGGAAACACCATATATTTT. This gives the protein CASRRGGGSGNTIYF.

The rearrangement joins TRBV5-1 to TRBJ1-1; a possible D gene is TRBD1 (6 bases). CDR1 is SGHRS and CDR2 is YFSETQ in the germline V gene. The CDR3 is 14 residues long. The V end lost 4 bases, the J end lost 8 bases, and 18 bases lay between the germline ends. CDR3 DNA: TGCGCCAGCAGCACGGGACATGAAAGGGGGGAAGCTTTCTTT. Translated: CASSTGHERGEAFF.

V and J are TRBV19 and TRBJ1-2; D is undetermined. Germline V lookup: CDR1 LNHDA, CDR2 SQIVND (reference sequence). V was cut by 3 bases and J by 8 bases, with 13 bases left in between. The CDR3 is made up of 13 amino acids. Here the CDR3 DNA reads TGTGCCAGTAGTATTTCCCGGGAGCGAGGCTACACCTTC. Translated: CASSISRERGYTF. The variable domain in full, with the rest retrieved from reference TRBV19 and TRBJ1-2, is DGGITQSPKYLFRKEGQNVTLSCEQNLNHDAMYWYRQDPGQGLRLIYYSQIVNDFQKGDIAEGYSVSREKKESFPLTVTSAQKNPTAFYLCASSISRERGYTFGSGTRLTVV.

The V gene is TRBV28, the J gene TRBJ1-2, with TRBD1 as a possible D gene (6 bases). The CDR3 is 16 amino acids. The V and J ends lost 5 bases and 5 bases respectively, with 21 bases between them. Germline values: CDR1 MDHEN, CDR2 SYDVKM. The CDR3 protein is CASSPPGHGALYGYTF. Written as DNA, the CDR3 is TGTGCCAGCAGTCCTCCGGGACATGGGGCCTTATATGGCTACACCTTC.

The chain has TRBV5-4 and TRBJ2-1; D remains unclear. Germline loops: CDR1 SGHNT, CDR2 YYREEE (reference sequence). Trimming took off 4 bases at V and 5 bases at J, with 4 bases between the two ends. The CDR3 has 11 residues. The CDR3 loop is CASSRDNEQFF. The CDR3, as DNA: TGTGCCAGCAGCCGAGACAATGAGCAGTTCTTC.

This clone was seen repeatedly, ten times or more. The chain employs TRBV21-1 and TRBJ2-7. TRBV21-1 is recorded as a pseudogene. CDR3 length: 13 residues. DNA for the CDR3: TGTGCCAGCAGCACGCGTGGGGGTAGGTCGGAGTACTTC. It yields the protein CASSTRGGRSEYF.

This chain links TRBV5-1 with TRBJ2-7; D possibly corresponds to TRBD2 (7 bases). The V gene lost 4 bases and the J gene lost 3 bases, with 14 bases spanning the gap. Germline assignment: CDR1 SGHRS and CDR2 YFSETQ. The CDR3 contains 14 residues. CDR3 coding DNA: TGCGCCAGCAGCCCCGGGGGGCCGCTCTACGAGCAGTACTTC. It translates to CASSPGGPLYEQYF.

V usage is TRBV5-1 and J usage is TRBJ2-3, with D unclear. The length of the CDR3 is 15 residues. The V end lost 7 bases, the J end lost 2 bases, and 17 bases lay between the germline ends. Germline-derived CDR1 and CDR2 are SGHRS and YFSETQ. CDR3 in DNA: TGCGCCAGCTACCCTCTTGAGGCGTCCACAGATACGCAGTATTTT. It codes for CASYPLEASTDTQYF.

The chain has TRBV5-6 and TRBJ2-3; no clear D. In germline, CDR1 is SGHDT, CDR2 YYEEEE. V was shortened by 0 bases and J by 1 base, with 12 bases between the two germline ends. CDR3 length equals 16 residues. The CDR3 DNA reads TGTGCCAGCAGCTTGGAGATGGCCACTCGCACAGATACGCAGTATTTT. Translating gives CASSLEMATRTDTQYF.

V is TRBV4-1 and J is TRBJ2-7, with D possibly matching TRBD1 (6 bases). Trimming removed 1 base at V and 3 bases at J, with 22 bases between. The CDR3 length is 18 residues. In germline, CDR1 is MGHRA, CDR2 YSYEKL. CDR3 loop: CASSQGWGTGTPFYEQYF. Here the CDR3 DNA reads TGCGCCAGCAGCCAAGGGTGGGGAACAGGGACCCCTTTCTACGAGCAGTACTTC.

V usage is TRBV28 and J usage is TRBJ2-7; 12 bases are a match to TRBD1. The CDR3 length is 14 residues. The V segment lost 6 bases and the J segment 3 bases; nucleotides outside the gene matches: 3. Germline values: CDR1 MDHEN, CDR2 SYDVKM. The CDR3 protein is CASRGQGAGYEQYF. Written as DNA, the CDR3 is TGTGCCAGCAGGGGACAGGGGGCGGGCTACGAGCAGTACTTC.

V is TRBV29-1 and J is TRBJ1-2, with 8 bases fitting TRBD1. The CDR3 covers 13 residues. Germline lookup yields CDR1 SQVTM and CDR2 ANQGSEA. V shed 6 bases and J 4 bases; nucleotides not matched to a gene: 7. CDR3 protein: CSVAGGAGYGYTF. The CDR3 bases are TGCAGCGTAGCAGGGGGCGCGGGCTATGGCTACACCTTC. Complete variable domain (other parts from reference TRBV29-1 and TRBJ1-2): SAVISQKPSRDICQRGTSLTIQCQVDSQVTMMFWYRQQPGQSLTLIATANQGSEATYESGFVIDKFPISRPNLTFSTLTVSNMSPEDSSIYLCSVAGGAGYGYTFGSGTRLTVV.

The chain employs TRBV28 and TRBJ2-1, with 10 bases that match TRBD2. The CDR3 is made up of 16 amino acids. The V gene's germline CDR1 is MDHEN and CDR2 SYDVKM. With V trimmed by 5 bases and J by 5 bases, 9 bases remained unmatched. CDR3 DNA sequence: TGTGCCAGCAGTCTACTTAGCGGGAGGAAGAACAATGAGCAGTTCTTC. It yields the protein CASSLLSGRKNNEQFF. Together with reference TRBV28 and TRBJ2-1, the CDR3 gives the full variable domain: DVKVTQSSRYLVKRTGEKVFLECVQDMDHENMFWYRQDPGLGLRLIYFSYDVKMKEKGDIPEGYSVSREKKERFSLILESASTNQTSMYLCASSLLSGRKNNEQFFGPGTRLTVL.

V gene TRBV30 combines with J gene TRBJ2-1; no clear D. The CDR3 has 14 residues. Germline V gene data show CDR1 as GTSNPN and CDR2 as SVGIG (reference sequence). The V gene lost 0 bases and the J gene lost 9 bases, with 15 bases spanning the gap. The CDR3 bases are TGTGCCTGGAGTGTACTCGTTCGTATGGGTGAGCAGTTCTTC. This codes for CAWSVLVRMGEQFF.

This clone has just one count. CDR3: CASSVLQGRGNTIYF. The DNA of the CDR3 is TGTGCCAGCAGCGTATTACAGGGAAGGGGAAACACCATATATTTT. This sequence joins TRBV9 and TRBJ1-3; D might be TRBD1 (6 bases). Germline lookup yields CDR1 SGDLS and CDR2 YYNGEE. The length of the CDR3 is 15 residues. Trimming took off 1 base at V and 4 bases at J, with 12 bases between the two ends.

The rearrangement joins TRBV4-1 to TRBJ2-3, with 7 bases aligning to TRBD2. This CDR3 has 15 amino acids. Germline V gives CDR1 MGHRA, CDR2 YSYEKL. J lost 6 bases, V lost 4 bases, and 10 bases had no gene match. CDR3 nucleotides: TGCGCCAGCAGCCCCCAGCGGGAACTTTTGGATACGCAGTATTTT. Translating gives CASSPQRELLDTQYF.

This chain links TRBV6-1 with TRBJ2-1, with TRBD2 as a possible D gene (5 bases). CDR3 length: 12 residues. V lost 0 bases and J 10 bases, leaving 7 bases between the germline ends. Germline V lookup: CDR1 MNHNS, CDR2 SASEGT. CDR3 bases: TGTGCCAGCAGTGAAGCGGACTGGGAGCAGTTCTTC. Its translation is CASSEADWEQFF.

A single count supports this clone. This chain connects TRBV10-3 to TRBJ2-5; the match to TRBD2 covers 7 bases. Germline lookup yields CDR1 ENHRY and CDR2 SYGVKD. The CDR3 runs 15 residues. Trimming cost V 4 bases and J 0 bases; bases outside gene matches: 5. This chain's CDR3 is CAISGAAGDQETQYF. The CDR3 DNA is TGTGCCATCAGTGGGGCCGCGGGGGACCAAGAGACCCAGTACTTC.

There are many counts of this clone. The V gene is TRBV2, the J gene TRBJ1-1, with TRBD1 matching over 7 bases. CDR1 and CDR2 from the germline V gene are SNHLY and FYNNEI. The CDR3 runs 15 residues. After removal of 5 bases from V and 4 bases from J, the junction contained 10 bases not matched to a gene. The CDR3 here is CASSPMGTAGTEAFF. The CDR3 DNA reads as TGTGCCAGCAGTCCGATGGGGACAGCCGGCACTGAAGCTTTCTTT. The complete variable domain, with remaining parts taken from reference TRBV2 and TRBJ1-1, reads EPEVTQTPSHQVTQMGQEVILRCVPISNHLYFYWYRQILGQKVEFLVSFYNNEISEKSEIFDDQFSVERPDGSNFTLKIRSTKLEDSAMYFCASSPMGTAGTEAFFGQGTRLTVV.

The V call is TRBV11-3, the J call TRBJ2-5, with D perhaps TRBD1 or TRBD2 (6 bases each). Germline V gives CDR1 SGHNT, CDR2 YENEEA. This CDR3 is 16 amino acids long. Deletions cut 0 bases from V and 0 bases from J, with 11 bases between. The DNA of the CDR3 is TGTGCCAGCAGCTTAGAGGAGGGGGGTAACCAAGAGACCCAGTACTTC. Protein sequence: CASSLEEGGNQETQYF.

V gene TRBV2 combines with J gene TRBJ1-1; 11 bases agree with TRBD1. The V segment lost 4 bases and the J segment 5 bases; nucleotides outside the gene matches: 6. This CDR3 contains 15 residues. The germline CDR1 and CDR2 sequences are SNHLY and FYNNEI. CDR3 sequence reads: CASSAPGQGGTEAFF. CDR3 in DNA: TGTGCCAGCAGTGCCCCGGGACAGGGGGGGACTGAAGCTTTCTTT.

This chain links TRBV4-1 with TRBJ2-2; 7 positions match TRBD1. The CDR3 has 17 residues. The V gene end was trimmed by 2 bases and the J gene end by 5 bases; junction bases not matched to a gene: 11. Germline loops: CDR1 MGHRA, CDR2 YSYEKL. The CDR3 bases are TGCGCCAGCAGCCAATCCCAGGGGACAGTCGGAACCGGGGAGCTGTTTTTT. Translating gives CASSQSQGTVGTGELFF.

Written as DNA, the CDR3 is TGTGCCAGCAGCACCGTGGGCGAGCAGTACTTC. This gives the protein CASSTVGEQYF. The rearrangement uses TRBV5-4 and TRBJ2-7, with no clear D. Trimming stripped 4 bases from V and 6 bases from J, with 8 bases between. The CDR3 has 11 residues. The V gene's germline CDR1 is SGHNT and CDR2 YYREEE (reference sequence). The full variable domain, with the rest looked up from reference TRBV5-4 and TRBJ2-7, is ETGVTQSPTHLIKTRGQQVTLRCSSQSGHNTVSWYQQALGQGPQFIFQYYREEENGRGNFPPRFSGLQFPNYSSELNVNALELDDSALYLCASSTVGEQYFGPGTRLTVT.

The gene calls are TRBV10-3 and TRBJ2-1; D unclear. The germline V and J ends were trimmed by 2 bases and 0 bases, with 11 bases remaining between them. The germline CDR1 and CDR2 sequences are ENHRY and SYGVKD. The CDR3 is 16 amino acids. The CDR3 sequence: CAISERQASSYNEQFF. The DNA of the CDR3 is TGTGCCATCAGTGAGCGGCAGGCGAGCTCCTACAATGAGCAGTTCTTC.

Only one count was recorded for this clone. The chain employs TRBV29-1 and TRBJ2-5; D may correspond to TRBD1 or TRBD2 (5 bases each). This CDR3 is 14 amino acids long. Germline assignment: CDR1 SQVTM and CDR2 ANQGSEA. The CDR3 loop is CSAGGARAVETQYF. CDR3 DNA: TGCAGTGCGGGTGGGGCCCGGGCGGTGGAGACCCAGTACTTC.

The chain links TRBV7-8 to TRBJ1-5; D gene uncertain. The CDR3 length is 17 residues. V lost 1 base to trimming and J lost 1 base, with 14 bases between them. Germline V lookup: CDR1 SGHVS, CDR2 FQNEAQ. In DNA form, the CDR3 reads TGTGCCAGCAGCTTAGTCTTCCTCCCACGGAGCAATCAGCCCCAGCATTTT. Encoded protein: CASSLVFLPRSNQPQHF.